The rows below give T cell receptor beta chains drawn from one sample of a study of T cells in localized non-small cell lung cancer. The assay was immunoSEQ multiplex PCR, and TCRdb's table has in-frame clones only and misses some. The data contain 25,000 to 40,000 clones, around 77% of them seen just once; the ten biggest clones take up about 16%. Sequences were derived from peripheral blood, sampled before any cancer treatment. Source of these receptors: an older male donor with stage III squamous cell lung carcinoma. Both conserved end residues are part of each CDR3. Some rows have no size entry. The others give once, few or many, or a class for an expanded clone.

V gene | clone size | CDR3 protein
TRBV7-2 | - | CASSLMVLMNTEAFF
TRBV4-2 | - | CASSQATGANTEAFF
TRBV7-2 | few | CASSPHSPGGTDTQYF
TRBV10-3 | - | CAISEETGGNEKLFF
TRBV5-1 | - | CASSGGRDRGGEKLFF
TRBV19 | few | CASSVDREDRAFF
TRBV5-1 | few | CASSLTGKDTEAFF
TRBV5-1 | - | CASSSPTEAFF
TRBV14 | - | CASSQLVGEQYF
TRBV6-6 | - | CASRKQGATEAFF
TRBV4-3 | once | CASRLLTGGTNTEAFF
TRBV7-2 | - | CASSFNPGGRGTDTQYF
TRBV5-1 | - | CASSLLWDRGVSGANVLTF
TRBV5-6 | few | CASSLRRTAYQETQYF
TRBV5-8 | - | CASSLVGDTQYF
TRBV29-1 | - | CSVEAVRLAGTETQYF
TRBV18 | - | CASSPPLRDEQFF
TRBV7-9 | - | CASRTAGAETQYF
TRBV11-1 | - | CASSLNPGYGEQYF
TRBV11-3 | - | CASSRGLVTDTQYF
TRBV23-1 | - | CASSQPRGCCTDTQYF
TRBV27 | few | CASSPRLAGERYEQYF
TRBV7-2 | - | CASSPGVGEGFSPLHF
TRBV2 | - | CASSRGANEQFF
TRBV6-1 | - | CASSEMEGGTIYF
TRBV18 | - | CASSPGLEQTQYF
TRBV7-2 | - | CASSFRETQYF
TRBV11-2 | once | CASSLQLANSPLHF
TRBV9 | - | CASSVGNKNNSPLHF
TRBV27 | few | CASSLSREEQFF
TRBV6-6 | - | CASSWDGNNQPQHF
TRBV2 | - | CASTRRQGEKLFF